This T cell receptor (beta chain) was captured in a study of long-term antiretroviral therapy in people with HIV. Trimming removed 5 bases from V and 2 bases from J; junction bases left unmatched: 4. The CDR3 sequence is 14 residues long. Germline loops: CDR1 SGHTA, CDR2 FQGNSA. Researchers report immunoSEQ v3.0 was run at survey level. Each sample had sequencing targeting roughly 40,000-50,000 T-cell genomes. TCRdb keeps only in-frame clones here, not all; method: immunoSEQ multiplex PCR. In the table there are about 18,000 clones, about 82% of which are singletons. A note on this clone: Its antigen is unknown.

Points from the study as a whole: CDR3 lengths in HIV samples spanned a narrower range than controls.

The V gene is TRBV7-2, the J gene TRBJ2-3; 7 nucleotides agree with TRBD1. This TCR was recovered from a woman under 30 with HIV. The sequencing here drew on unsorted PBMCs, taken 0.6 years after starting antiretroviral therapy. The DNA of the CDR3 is TGTGCCAGCAGCCCGGGACAGTTCACAGATACGCAGTATTTT. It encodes CASSPGQFTDTQYF.